This TCR beta chain was obtained from a study of resident and recirculating memory T cells in vitiligo. This clone was seen just once. The antigen is not known. TCRdb's copy holds only in-frame clones and misses some; the assay was immunoSEQ multiplex PCR. This repertoire shows fewer than 85,000 clones, about 90% found once; its top ten account for about 5%. Patients' lesions had not changed for the previous 6 months. Findings and caveats of the study: Different lesions suggested infiltration by different T cell clones.

The CDR3 is 19 residues long. Germline V CDR1 and CDR2: SGHVT, SQSDAQ. V shed 8 bases and J shed 0 bases, with 27 bases lying between them. Sequenced sample: blood. This TCR was recovered from a male donor with vitiligo. The chain couples TRBV7-4 to TRBJ2-3; D possibly corresponds to TRBD2 (6 bases). CDR3 loop: CASPRGGLRDPSSTDTQYF. CDR3 nucleotides: TGTGCCAGCCCCCGTGGGGGACTCCGAGACCCCTCGAGCACAGATACGCAGTATTTT.